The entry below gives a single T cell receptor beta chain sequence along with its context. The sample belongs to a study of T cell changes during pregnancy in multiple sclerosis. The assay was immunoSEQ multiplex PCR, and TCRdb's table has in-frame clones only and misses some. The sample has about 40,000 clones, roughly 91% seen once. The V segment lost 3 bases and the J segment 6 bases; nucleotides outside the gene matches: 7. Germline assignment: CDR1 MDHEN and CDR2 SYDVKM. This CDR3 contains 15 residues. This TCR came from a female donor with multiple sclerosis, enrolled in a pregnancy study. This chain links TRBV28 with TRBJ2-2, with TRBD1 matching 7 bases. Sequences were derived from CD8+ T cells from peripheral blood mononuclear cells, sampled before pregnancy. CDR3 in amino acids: CASSLGQIVAGELFF. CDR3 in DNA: TGTGCCAGCAGTTTGGGACAGATTGTCGCCGGGGAGCTGTTTTTT.